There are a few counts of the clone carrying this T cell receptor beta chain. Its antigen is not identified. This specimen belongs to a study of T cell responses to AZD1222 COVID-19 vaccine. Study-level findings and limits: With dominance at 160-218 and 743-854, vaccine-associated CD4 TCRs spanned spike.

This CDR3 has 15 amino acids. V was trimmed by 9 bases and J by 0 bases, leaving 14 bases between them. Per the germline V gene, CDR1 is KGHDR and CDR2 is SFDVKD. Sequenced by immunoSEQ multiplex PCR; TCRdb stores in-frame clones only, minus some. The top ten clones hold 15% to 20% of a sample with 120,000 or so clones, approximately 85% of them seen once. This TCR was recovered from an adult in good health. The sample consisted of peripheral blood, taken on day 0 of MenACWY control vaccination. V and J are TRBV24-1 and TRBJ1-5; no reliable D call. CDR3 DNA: TGTGCCACCCGCTCCGGGGTCAATAGCAATCAGCCCCAGCATTTT. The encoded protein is CATRSGVNSNQPQHF.